This TCR beta chain is drawn from a study of identical twins listed by TCRdb under 2016. Notes on the research overall: TCR alpha and beta repertoires from monozygotic twins, unrelated adults of various ages and cord blood were deep-sequenced to test whether fetal clonotypes persist. Replicate twin experiments were performed at different times using different library preparation protocols to rule out contamination. On the study overall, not on this receptor specifically: Out-of-frame TCR alpha sharing in monozygotic twins was systematically underestimated by recombination models, whereas sharing between unrelated individuals was in agreement with the recombination models. Invariant T cells such as MAIT and iNKT could partly confound zero-insertion analyses, although diverse VJ usage argued against such confounding for most clonotypes. Abundant cord blood beta clonotypes had fewer insertions, young adult naive repertoires showed a similar but weaker trend, and memory repertoires showed no such trend. Conclusions relied on cross-sectional statistical analysis, since the same donors could not be followed over many years. The excess sharing between twins in beta out-of-frame sequences was weaker because fewer shared sequences reduced the signal-to-noise ratio. Compared with coincidental sharing between unrelated individuals, out-of-frame TCR alpha sequences shared between twins showed an excess of sequences with low generation probability.

Note on this clonotype: Its antigen is still unknown. Base qualities were left out, and no much larger clone turns up one base away.

The library was made by 5' RACE. Instrument used: Illumina HiSeq 2000. A universal primer binding site was introduced by template switching, and a unique molecular identifier was present in the final cDNA, enabling accurate counting of TCR cDNA molecules. First-strand cDNA for TCR alpha and beta chains was synthesized from specific primers in the conserved constant-segment region. To control for contamination, each cDNA library was double barcoded with a SMART-Mk sample barcode plus Illumina barcodes. TruSeq adapter sequences and Illumina sample barcodes were added in two successive PCR steps. Sequencing of the TCR alpha and beta cDNA libraries was done on the Illumina HiSeq platform using custom primers. As for how the authors treated the data: Raw reads were processed with MiGEC to extract unique molecular identifiers, and MiXCR was used to determine CDR3 positions. Recombination models were inferred per individual with the repgenHMM and IGoR tools using an EM algorithm. Shared clonotype analysis was performed with the tcR package in R, normalizing sharing by the product of cloneset sizes. Out-of-frame nonproductive sequences were analyzed to study raw recombination free of thymic and clonal selection effects. Through fastp at Q25 and MiXCR, TCRdb rebuilt clones from the public reads, retaining in-frame beta chains. Here each entry gathers all rows of one CDR3 protein and keeps the most common genes and DNA. None of the V and J calls come from the authors' own analysis; TCRdb made them. The sample table records 1.5 million to 2 million distinct CDR3 sequences; about 32% of these occur just once. The ten largest clones represent 0.25% to 0.3% of the sample.

Every donor in the study was a healthy Caucasian. CDR1 and CDR2 are drawn from the germline V gene: SGHRS, YFSETQ. Trimming at the junction amounts to 2 bases on V and 5 bases on J, and the germline ends lie 8 bases apart. CDR3 length: 14 amino acids, cysteine to phenylalanine. Of all the DNA, just the CDR3 is kept, 42 bases in frame from base 1. This chain joins TRBV5-1 to TRBJ1-6, with the D segment identity uncertain. Sequenced material: cord blood. This clonotype was sampled from a newborn girl in good health. The DNA sequence reads TGCGCCAGCAGCTTCGAACAGAATAATTCACCCCTCCACTTT. Its protein product is CASSFEQNNSPLHF.